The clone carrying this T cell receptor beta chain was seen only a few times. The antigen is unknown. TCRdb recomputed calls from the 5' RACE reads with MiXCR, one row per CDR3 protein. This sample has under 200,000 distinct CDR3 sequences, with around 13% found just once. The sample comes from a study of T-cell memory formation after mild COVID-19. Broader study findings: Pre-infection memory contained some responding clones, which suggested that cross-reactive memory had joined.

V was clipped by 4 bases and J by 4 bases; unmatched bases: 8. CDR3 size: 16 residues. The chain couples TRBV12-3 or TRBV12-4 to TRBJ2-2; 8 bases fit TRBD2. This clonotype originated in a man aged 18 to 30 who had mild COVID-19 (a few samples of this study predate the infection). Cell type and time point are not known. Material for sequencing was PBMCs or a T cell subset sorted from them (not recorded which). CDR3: CASSSHSGAITGELFF. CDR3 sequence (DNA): TGTGCCAGCAGTTCCCATAGCGGGGCAATCACCGGGGAGCTGTTTTTT.